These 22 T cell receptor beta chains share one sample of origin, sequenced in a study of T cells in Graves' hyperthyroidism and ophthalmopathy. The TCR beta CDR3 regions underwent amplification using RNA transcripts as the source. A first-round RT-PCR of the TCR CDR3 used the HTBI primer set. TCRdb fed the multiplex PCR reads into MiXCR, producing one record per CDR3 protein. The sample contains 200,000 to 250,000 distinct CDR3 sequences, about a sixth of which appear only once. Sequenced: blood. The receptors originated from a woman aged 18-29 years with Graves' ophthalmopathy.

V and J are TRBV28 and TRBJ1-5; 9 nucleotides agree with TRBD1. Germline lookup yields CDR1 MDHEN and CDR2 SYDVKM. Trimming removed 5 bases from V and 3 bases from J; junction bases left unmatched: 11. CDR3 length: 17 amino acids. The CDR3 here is CASSPGQGLGFNQPQHF. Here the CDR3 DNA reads TGTGCCAGCAGTCCGGGACAGGGCTTAGGCTTCAATCAGCCCCAGCATTTT.

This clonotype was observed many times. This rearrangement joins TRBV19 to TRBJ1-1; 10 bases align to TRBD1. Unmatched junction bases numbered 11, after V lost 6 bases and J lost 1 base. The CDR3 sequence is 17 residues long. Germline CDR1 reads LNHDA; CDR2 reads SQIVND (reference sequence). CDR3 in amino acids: CASRGTGVRPSNTEAFF. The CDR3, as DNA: TGTGCCAGTAGAGGGACAGGGGTACGACCATCGAACACTGAAGCTTTCTTT.

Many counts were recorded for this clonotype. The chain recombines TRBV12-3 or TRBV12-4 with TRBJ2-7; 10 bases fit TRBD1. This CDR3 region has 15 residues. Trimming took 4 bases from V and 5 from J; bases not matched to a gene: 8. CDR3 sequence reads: CASSWGQGMFNEQYF. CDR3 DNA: TGTGCCAGCAGTTGGGGACAGGGGATGTTTAACGAGCAGTACTTC.

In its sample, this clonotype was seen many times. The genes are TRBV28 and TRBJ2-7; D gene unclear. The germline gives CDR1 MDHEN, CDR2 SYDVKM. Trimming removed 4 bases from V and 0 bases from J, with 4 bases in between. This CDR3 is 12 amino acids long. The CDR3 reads CASSSGSYEQYF. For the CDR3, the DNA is TGTGCCAGCAGTTCGGGCTCCTACGAGCAGTACTTC. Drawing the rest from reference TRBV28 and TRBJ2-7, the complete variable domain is DVKVTQSSRYLVKRTGEKVFLECVQDMDHENMFWYRQDPGLGLRLIYFSYDVKMKEKGDIPEGYSVSREKKERFSLILESASTNQTSMYLCASSSGSYEQYFGPGTRLTVT.

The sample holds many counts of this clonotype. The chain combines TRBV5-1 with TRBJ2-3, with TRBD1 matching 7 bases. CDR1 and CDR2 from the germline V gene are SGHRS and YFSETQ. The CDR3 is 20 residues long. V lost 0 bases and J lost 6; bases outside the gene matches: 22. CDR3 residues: CASSLARDRLASHSWDTQYF. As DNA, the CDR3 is TGCGCCAGCAGCTTGGCCCGGGACAGATTGGCCTCACACAGTTGGGATACGCAGTATTTT. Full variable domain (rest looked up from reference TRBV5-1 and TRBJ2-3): KAGVTQTPRYLIKTRGQQVTLSCSPISGHRSVSWYQQTPGQGLQFLFEYFSETQRNKGNFPGRFSGRQFSNSRSEMNVSTLELGDSALYLCASSLARDRLASHSWDTQYFGPGTRLTVL.

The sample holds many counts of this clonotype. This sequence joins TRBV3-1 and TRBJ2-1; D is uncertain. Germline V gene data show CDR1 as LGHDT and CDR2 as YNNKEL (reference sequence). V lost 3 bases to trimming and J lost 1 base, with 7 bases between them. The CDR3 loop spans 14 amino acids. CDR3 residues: CASSHTTSYNEQFF. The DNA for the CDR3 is TGTGCCAGCAGCCACACTACGTCCTACAATGAGCAGTTCTTC.

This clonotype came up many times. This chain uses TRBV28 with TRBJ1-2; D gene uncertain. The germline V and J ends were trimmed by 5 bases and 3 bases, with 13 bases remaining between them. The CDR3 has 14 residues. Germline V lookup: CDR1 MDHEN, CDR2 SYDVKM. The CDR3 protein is CASSPAQDYYGYTF. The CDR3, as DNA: TGTGCCAGCAGTCCGGCTCAGGACTACTATGGCTACACCTTC.

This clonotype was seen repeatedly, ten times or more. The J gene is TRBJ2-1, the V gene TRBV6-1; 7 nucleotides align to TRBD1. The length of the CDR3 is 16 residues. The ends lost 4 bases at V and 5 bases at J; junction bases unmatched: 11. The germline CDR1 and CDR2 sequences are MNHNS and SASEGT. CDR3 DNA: TGTGCCAGCAGTGGCGCACCGGGACAGCTCAACAATGAGCAGTTCTTC. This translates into CASSGAPGQLNNEQFF.

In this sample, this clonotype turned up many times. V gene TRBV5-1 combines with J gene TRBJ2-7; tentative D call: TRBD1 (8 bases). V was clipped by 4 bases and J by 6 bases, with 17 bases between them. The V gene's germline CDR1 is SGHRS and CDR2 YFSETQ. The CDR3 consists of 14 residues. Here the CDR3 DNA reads TGCGCCAGCAGCCCCGGACAGGGAGGGCGCGAGCAGTACTTC. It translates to CASSPGQGGREQYF.

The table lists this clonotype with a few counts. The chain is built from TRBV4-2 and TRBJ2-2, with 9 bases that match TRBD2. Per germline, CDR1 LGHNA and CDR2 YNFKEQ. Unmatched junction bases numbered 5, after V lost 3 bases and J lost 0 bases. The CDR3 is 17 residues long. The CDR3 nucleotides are TGTGCCAGCAGCCAGTATCTAGCGGGGTCGAACACCGGGGAGCTGTTTTTT. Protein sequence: CASSQYLAGSNTGELFF.

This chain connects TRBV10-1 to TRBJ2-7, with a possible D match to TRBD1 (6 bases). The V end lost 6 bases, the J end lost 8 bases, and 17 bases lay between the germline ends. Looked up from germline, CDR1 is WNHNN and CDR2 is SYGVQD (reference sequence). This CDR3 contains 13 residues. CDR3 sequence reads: CASSLTGPGKQYF. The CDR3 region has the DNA TGCGCCAGCAGCTTGACAGGACCCGGGAAGCAGTACTTC.

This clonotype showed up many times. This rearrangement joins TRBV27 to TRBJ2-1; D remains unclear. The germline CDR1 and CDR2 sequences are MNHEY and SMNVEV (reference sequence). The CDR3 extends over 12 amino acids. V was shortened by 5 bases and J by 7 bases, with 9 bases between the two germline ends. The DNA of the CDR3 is TGTGCCAGCAGTCCCCGGAGTAATGAGCAGTTCTTC. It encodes CASSPRSNEQFF.

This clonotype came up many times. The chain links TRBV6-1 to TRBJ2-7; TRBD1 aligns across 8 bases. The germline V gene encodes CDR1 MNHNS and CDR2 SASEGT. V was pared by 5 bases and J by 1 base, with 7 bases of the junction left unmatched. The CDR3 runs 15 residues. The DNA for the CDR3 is TGTGCCAGCAGTTCGGACAGGGATCCGTCCTACGAGCAGTACTTC. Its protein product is CASSSDRDPSYEQYF.

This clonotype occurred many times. CDR3 residues: CASSWAETQYF. As DNA, the CDR3 is TGTGCCAGCAGTTGGGCAGAGACCCAGTACTTC. The chain carries TRBV6-2 or TRBV6-3 and TRBJ2-5; D gene unclear. The CDR3 contains 11 residues. V was pared by 4 bases and J by 4 bases, with 4 bases between. CDR1 and CDR2 (germline): MNHEY, SVGEGT.

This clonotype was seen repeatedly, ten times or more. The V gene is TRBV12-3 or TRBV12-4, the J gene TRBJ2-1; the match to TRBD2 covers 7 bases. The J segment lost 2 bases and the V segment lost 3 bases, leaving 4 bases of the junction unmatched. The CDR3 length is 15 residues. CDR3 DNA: TGTGCCAGCAGTTTGGGGGGGGAGGCCTACAATGAGCAGTTCTTC. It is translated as CASSLGGEAYNEQFF.

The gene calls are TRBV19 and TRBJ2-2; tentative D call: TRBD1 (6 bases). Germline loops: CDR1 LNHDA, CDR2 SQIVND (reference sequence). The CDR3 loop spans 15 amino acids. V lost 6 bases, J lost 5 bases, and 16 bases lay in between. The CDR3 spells CASRPTDRLTGELFF. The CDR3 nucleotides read TGTGCCAGTAGGCCAACCGACAGGTTAACCGGGGAGCTGTTTTTT.

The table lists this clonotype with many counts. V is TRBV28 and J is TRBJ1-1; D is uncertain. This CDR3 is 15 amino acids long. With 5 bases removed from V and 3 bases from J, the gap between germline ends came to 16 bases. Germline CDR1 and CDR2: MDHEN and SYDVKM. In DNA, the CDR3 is TGTGCCAGCAGTACCACCTGGGGTGGGCACACTGAAGCTTTCTTT. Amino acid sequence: CASSTTWGGHTEAFF.

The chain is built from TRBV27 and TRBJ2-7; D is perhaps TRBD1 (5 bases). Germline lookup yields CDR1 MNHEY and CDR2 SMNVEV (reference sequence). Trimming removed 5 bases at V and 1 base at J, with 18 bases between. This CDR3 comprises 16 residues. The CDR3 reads CASSQRSGWGSYEQYF. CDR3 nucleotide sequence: TGTGCCAGCAGTCAACGTTCAGGGTGGGGTTCCTACGAGCAGTACTTC.

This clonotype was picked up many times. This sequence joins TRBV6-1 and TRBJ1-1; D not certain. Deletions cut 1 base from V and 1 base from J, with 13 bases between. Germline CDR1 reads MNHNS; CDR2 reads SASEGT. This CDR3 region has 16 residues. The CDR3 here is CASSEVARYTNTEAFF. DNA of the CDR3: TGTGCCAGCAGTGAAGTGGCCAGATACACGAACACTGAAGCTTTCTTT.

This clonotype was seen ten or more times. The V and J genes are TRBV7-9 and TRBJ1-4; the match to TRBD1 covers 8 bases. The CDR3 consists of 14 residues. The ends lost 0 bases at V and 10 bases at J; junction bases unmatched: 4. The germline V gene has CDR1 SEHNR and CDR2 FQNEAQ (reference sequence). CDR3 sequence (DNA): TGTGCCAGCAGCTTAGCGCAGGGGGCGGGAAAACTGTTTTTT. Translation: CASSLAQGAGKLFF.

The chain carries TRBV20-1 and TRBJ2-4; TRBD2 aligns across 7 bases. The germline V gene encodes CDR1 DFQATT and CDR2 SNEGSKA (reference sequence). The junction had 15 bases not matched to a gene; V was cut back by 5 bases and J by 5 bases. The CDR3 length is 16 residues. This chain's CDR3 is CSAYRSGEGTQNIQYF. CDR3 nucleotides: TGCAGTGCTTATCGGTCGGGGGAGGGAACCCAAAACATTCAGTACTTC.

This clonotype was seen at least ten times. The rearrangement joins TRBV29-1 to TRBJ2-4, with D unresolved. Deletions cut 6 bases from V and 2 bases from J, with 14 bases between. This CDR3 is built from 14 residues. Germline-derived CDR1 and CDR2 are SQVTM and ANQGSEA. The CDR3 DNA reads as TGCAGCGTCAGCCCGGACGGCCCCAAAAACATTCAGTACTTC. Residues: CSVSPDGPKNIQYF.